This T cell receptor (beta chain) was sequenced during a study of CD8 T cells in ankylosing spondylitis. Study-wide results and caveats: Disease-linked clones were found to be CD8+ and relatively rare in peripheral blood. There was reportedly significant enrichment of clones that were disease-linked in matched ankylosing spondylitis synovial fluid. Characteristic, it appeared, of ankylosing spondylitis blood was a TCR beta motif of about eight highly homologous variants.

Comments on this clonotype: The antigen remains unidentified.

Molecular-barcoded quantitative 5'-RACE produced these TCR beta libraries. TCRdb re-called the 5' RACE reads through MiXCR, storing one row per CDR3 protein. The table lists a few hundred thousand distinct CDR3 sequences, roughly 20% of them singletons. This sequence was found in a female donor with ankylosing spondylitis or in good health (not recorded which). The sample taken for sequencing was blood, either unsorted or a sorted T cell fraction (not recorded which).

CDR3 region: CAISEFSSFRAAQETQYF. The CDR3 nucleotides read TGTGCCATCAGTGAGTTCAGCTCCTTTAGGGCGGCCCAAGAGACCCAGTACTTC. The genes are TRBV10-3 and TRBJ2-5; D is undetermined. Germline CDR1 ENHRY, CDR2 SYGVKD. With 1 base removed from V and 1 base from J, the gap between germline ends came to 19 bases. This CDR3 is 18 amino acids long.